The 26 T cell receptor beta chains below all came from one sample that was sequenced in a study of brain T cells in children with intractable seizures. Profiled with immunoSEQ multiplex PCR; TCRdb holds only in-frame clones, not every one. The top ten hold approximately 1.4% of the sample, which has 70,000 to 90,000 clones, 93% seen once. This specimen was peripheral blood, taken at surgery. These receptors were obtained from a boy under two years old with tuberous sclerosis and intractable seizures.

V is TRBV7-2 and J is TRBJ2-5, with 12 nucleotides matching TRBD2. This CDR3 spans 15 amino acids. Germline lookup yields CDR1 SGHTA and CDR2 FQGNSA. V shed 1 base and J 5 bases; nucleotides not matched to a gene: 2. The CDR3 region has the DNA TGTGCCAGCAGCTTAGTGACTAGCGGGAGTGAGACCCAGTACTTC. Amino acids: CASSLVTSGSETQYF. Looking up the rest from reference TRBV7-2 and TRBJ2-5 gives the full variable domain: GAGVSQSPSNKVTEKGKDVELRCDPISGHTALYWYRQSLGQGLEFLIYFQGNSAPDKSGLPSDRFSAERTGGSVSTLTIQRTQQEDSAVYLCASSLVTSGSETQYFGPGTRLLVL.

V and J are TRBV25-1 and TRBJ2-7, with D possibly being TRBD2 (6 bases). The CDR3 length is 14 residues. CDR1 MGHDK and CDR2 SYGVNS come from the germline V gene. Trimming stripped 2 bases from V and 4 bases from J, with 12 bases between. CDR3 in amino acids: CASSEPGLLYEQYF. The CDR3 DNA reads TGTGCCAGCAGTGAACCGGGACTCCTTTACGAGCAGTACTTC.

The V call is TRBV5-5, the J call TRBJ1-4; the D gene is possibly TRBD1 (5 bases). This CDR3 has 15 residues. Trimming removed 1 base at V and 6 bases at J, with 13 bases between. Germline loops: CDR1 SGHKS, CDR2 YYEKEE (reference sequence). This CDR3 reads CASSLRGGGYEKLFF. CDR3 nucleotides: TGTGCCAGCAGCTTGCGAGGCGGGGGGTATGAAAAACTGTTTTTT.

V is TRBV2 and J is TRBJ1-5; 7 nucleotides align to TRBD1. With V trimmed by 1 base and J by 2 bases, 8 bases remained unmatched. CDR1 and CDR2 (germline): SNHLY, FYNNEI. The CDR3 has 17 residues. The CDR3 loop is CASSEDDREGGNQPQHF. DNA of the CDR3: TGTGCCAGCAGTGAAGACGACAGGGAAGGTGGCAATCAGCCCCAGCATTTT.

Here the CDR3 DNA reads TGTGCCAGCAGCCGACCTTGGACAGTTAGCTCTGGAAACACCATATATTTT. Its protein is CASSRPWTVSSGNTIYF. The chain uses TRBV7-9 and TRBJ1-3; TRBD1 might be the D (6 bases). V was clipped by 5 bases and J by 0 bases, with 17 bases between them. Germline V CDR1 and CDR2: SEHNR, FQNEAQ (reference sequence). The CDR3 contains 17 residues.

The gene calls are TRBV11-2 and TRBJ1-2; 8 bases align to TRBD1. Germline V gene data show CDR1 as SGHAT and CDR2 as FQNNGV. The CDR3 sequence is 15 residues long. V lost 5 bases, J lost 8 bases, and 13 bases stayed unmatched. In nucleotides, the CDR3 is TGTGCCAGCAGCCGACCCGGACAGGGAAGTATCGGCTACACCTTC. It codes for CASSRPGQGSIGYTF.

This chain connects TRBV7-6 to TRBJ1-1; a possible D gene is TRBD1 (5 bases). The V gene lost 0 bases and the J gene lost 1 base, with 9 bases spanning the gap. The length of the CDR3 is 15 residues. CDR1 SGHVS and CDR2 FNYEAQ come from the germline V gene. CDR3 in amino acids: CASSLAGHKNTEAFF. CDR3 in DNA: TGTGCCAGCAGCTTAGCAGGACACAAGAACACTGAAGCTTTCTTT.

The rearrangement joins TRBV11-2 to TRBJ2-1, with D perhaps matching TRBD2 (5 bases). The germline CDR1 and CDR2 sequences are SGHAT and FQNNGV. Trimming cost V 2 bases and J 9 bases, with 14 bases left between them. This CDR3 comprises 14 residues. CDR3 region: CASSLTSLRGEQFF. In DNA, the CDR3 is TGTGCCAGCAGCTTAACCTCGCTACGGGGTGAGCAGTTCTTC.

CDR3 sequence reads: CASSSTSGGEQYF. The CDR3 bases are TGTGCCAGCAGTTCGACTAGCGGGGGCGAGCAGTACTTC. The chain is built from TRBV12-3 or TRBV12-4 and TRBJ2-7; TRBD2 agrees at 12 bases. This CDR3 spans 13 amino acids. V lost 4 bases, J lost 6 bases, and 1 base stayed unmatched.

The chain links TRBV6-5 to TRBJ1-1, with D unclear. The V gene lost 6 bases and the J gene lost 1 base, with 9 bases spanning the gap. Germline-derived CDR1 and CDR2 are MNHEY and SVGAGI. The CDR3 has 13 residues. The CDR3 DNA reads TGTGCCAGCAGCCAGGACGGGAACACTGAAGCTTTCTTT. Protein product: CASSQDGNTEAFF.

The CDR3 here is CASSLHRDRGEGGYTF. As DNA, the CDR3 is TGTGCCAGCAGCTTACATCGGGACAGGGGGGAGGGTGGCTACACCTTC. This sequence joins TRBV7-9 and TRBJ1-2; 11 positions match TRBD1. With V trimmed by 2 bases and J by 7 bases, 9 bases remained unmatched. This CDR3 is 16 amino acids long. Germline V CDR1 and CDR2: SEHNR, FQNEAQ (reference sequence).

This chain connects TRBV28 to TRBJ1-2, with 8 bases identical to TRBD1. This CDR3 has 12 residues. Germline V gene sequence: CDR1 MDHEN, CDR2 SYDVKM. Unmatched junction bases numbered 3, after V lost 5 bases and J lost 7 bases. The CDR3 nucleotides are TGTGCCAGCAGTGACAGGGGCTGTGGCTACACCTTC. Encoded protein: CASSDRGCGYTF.

This chain uses TRBV11-2 with TRBJ2-2; TRBD1 aligns across 8 bases. The CDR3 has 15 residues. With 5 bases clipped from V and 0 bases from J, the junction kept 2 bases outside the gene matches. Germline CDR1 reads SGHAT; CDR2 reads FQNNGV. As DNA, the CDR3 is TGTGCCAGCAGCCCGGACAGGGCGAACACCGGGGAGCTGTTTTTT. This codes for CASSPDRANTGELFF.

The chain joins TRBV5-5 to TRBJ2-7, with TRBD1 identical over 8 bases. Germline V lookup: CDR1 SGHKS, CDR2 YYEKEE (reference sequence). Germline trimming cut 2 bases from V and 5 bases from J; bases unmatched to any gene: 6. The CDR3 has 14 amino acids. The CDR3 here is CASSLGQGIDEQYF. The CDR3 DNA reads as TGTGCCAGCAGCTTAGGACAGGGTATAGACGAGCAGTACTTC. The full variable domain, completed using reference TRBV5-5 and TRBJ2-7, is DAGVTQSPTHLIKTRGQQVTLRCSPISGHKSVSWYQQVLGQGPQFIFQYYEKEERGRGNFPDRFSARQFPNYSSELNVNALLLGDSALYLCASSLGQGIDEQYFGPGTRLTVT.

This clone was recorded only once. The chain joins TRBV27 to TRBJ1-1; D uncertain. V was pared by 2 bases and J by 1 base, with 8 bases between. Germline CDR1 and CDR2: MNHEY and SMNVEV (reference sequence). CDR3 size: 14 residues. CDR3 protein: CASSLRQSNTEAFF. CDR3 bases: TGTGCCAGCAGTTTAAGGCAGTCGAACACTGAAGCTTTCTTT.

The rearrangement joins TRBV7-2 to TRBJ2-1; D remains unclear. Per germline, CDR1 SGHTA and CDR2 FQGNSA. The V gene lost 1 base and the J gene lost 0 bases, with 10 bases spanning the gap. The CDR3 has 16 residues. CDR3 loop: CASSLEVGASYNEQFF. As DNA, the CDR3 is TGTGCCAGCAGCTTAGAGGTCGGCGCCTCCTACAATGAGCAGTTCTTC.

The chain joins TRBV6-5 to TRBJ2-3; D is unresolved. This CDR3 region has 10 residues. Germline CDR1 is MNHEY and CDR2 is SVGAGI. V lost 9 bases to trimming and J lost 2 bases, with 3 bases between them. The CDR3 loop is CARDTDTQYF. CDR3 nucleotide sequence: TGTGCCAGAGACACAGATACGCAGTATTTT.

This chain uses TRBV3-1 (or the pseudogene TRBV3-2) with TRBJ2-3; D is possibly TRBD1 (6 bases). Germline CDR1 reads LGHDT; CDR2 reads YNNKEL (reference sequence). The CDR3 is 15 amino acids. Trimming removed 5 bases from V and 3 bases from J, with 15 bases in between. CDR3 amino acids: CASSAHRDNTDTQYF. The CDR3 region has the DNA TGTGCCAGCAGCGCACACAGGGATAATACAGATACGCAGTATTTT.

On this clone itself: At one of its ends the junction is not consistent with the germline gene, which may arise from a read error. This chain connects TRBV27 to TRBJ2-5; 14 bases are shared with TRBD2. Germline CDR1 and CDR2: MNHEY and SMNVEV (reference sequence). CDR3 size: 15 residues. This CDR3 is CAGSPHPPGTSGGYF. The CDR3 DNA reads TGTGCCGGCAGTCCTCACCCTCCCGGGACTAGCGGGGGATACTTC.

Worth noting for this clone: Other DNA sequences in the sample encode the same CDR3. The chain uses TRBV6-5 and TRBJ1-2; D uncertain. Germline V lookup: CDR1 MNHEY, CDR2 SVGAGI. The CDR3 runs to 10 residues. The ends were cut back, 4 bases at V and 5 bases at J, with 2 bases in the middle. CDR3 nucleotide sequence: TGTGCCAGCAGTTTGTATGGCTACACCTTC. Translated: CASSLYGYTF.

The V call is TRBV5-1, the J call TRBJ1-2; 8 bases align to TRBD1. This CDR3 contains 18 residues. The trim removed 4 bases at V and 0 bases at J, leaving 14 bases unmatched. Germline V gene data show CDR1 as SGHRS and CDR2 as YFSETQ. The CDR3 bases are TGCGCCAGCAGCCAACAAGGGCAGGGGGCGCGGGCTAACTATGGCTACACCTTC. The encoded protein is CASSQQGQGARANYGYTF. Drawing the rest from reference TRBV5-1 and TRBJ1-2, the complete variable domain is KAGVTQTPRYLIKTRGQQVTLSCSPISGHRSVSWYQQTPGQGLQFLFEYFSETQRNKGNFPGRFSGRQFSNSRSEMNVSTLELGDSALYLCASSQQGQGARANYGYTFGSGTRLTVV.

This clone was observed a single time. The genes are TRBV6-1 and TRBJ2-3; the D gene could be TRBD1 or TRBD2 (5 bases each). V was pared by 3 bases and J by 2 bases, with 12 bases between. Germline CDR1 is MNHNS and CDR2 is SASEGT. This CDR3 has 15 residues. This CDR3 reads CASSESGTPTDTQYF. The CDR3 region has the DNA TGTGCCAGCAGTGAGTCAGGGACCCCCACAGATACGCAGTATTTT.

The chain carries TRBV27 and TRBJ2-4, with 7 positions matching TRBD2. Per the germline V gene, CDR1 is MNHEY and CDR2 is SMNVEV (reference sequence). The CDR3 sequence is 13 residues long. V shed 5 bases, J shed 8 bases, and the junction held 6 bases outside the gene matches. The CDR3 sequence is CASSGRAWDIQYF. The DNA for the CDR3 is TGTGCCAGCAGTGGGAGGGCCTGGGACATTCAGTACTTC.

The chain couples TRBV10-3 to TRBJ2-1, with 8 nucleotides matching TRBD2. Looked up from germline, CDR1 is ENHRY and CDR2 is SYGVKD. CDR3 size: 15 residues. V shed 8 bases, J shed 5 bases, and the junction held 11 bases outside the gene matches. CDR3 residues: CAIGNSGISNNEQFF. The DNA for the CDR3 is TGTGCCATCGGGAATAGCGGGATTAGTAACAATGAGCAGTTCTTC.

In its sample, this clone was seen once. The CDR3 coding sequence is TGTGCCAGCAGCGTAGGACCCTCTAGCACAGATACGCAGTATTTT. Translating gives CASSVGPSSTDTQYF. The rearrangement uses TRBV9 and TRBJ2-3; D gene unclear. V was shortened by 0 bases and J by 0 bases, with 8 bases between the two germline ends. This CDR3 is 15 amino acids long. CDR1 and CDR2 from the germline V gene are SGDLS and YYNGEE.

The J gene is TRBJ2-2, the V gene TRBV30, with 10 bases identical to TRBD1. Germline V lookup: CDR1 GTSNPN, CDR2 SVGIG (reference sequence). After removal of 0 bases from V and 6 bases from J, the junction contained 7 bases not matched to a gene. CDR3 size: 16 residues. In nucleotides, the CDR3 is TGTGCCTGGAGTGTAACTTCGACAGGGGGCCCCGGGGAGCTGTTTTTT. It is translated as CAWSVTSTGGPGELFF.